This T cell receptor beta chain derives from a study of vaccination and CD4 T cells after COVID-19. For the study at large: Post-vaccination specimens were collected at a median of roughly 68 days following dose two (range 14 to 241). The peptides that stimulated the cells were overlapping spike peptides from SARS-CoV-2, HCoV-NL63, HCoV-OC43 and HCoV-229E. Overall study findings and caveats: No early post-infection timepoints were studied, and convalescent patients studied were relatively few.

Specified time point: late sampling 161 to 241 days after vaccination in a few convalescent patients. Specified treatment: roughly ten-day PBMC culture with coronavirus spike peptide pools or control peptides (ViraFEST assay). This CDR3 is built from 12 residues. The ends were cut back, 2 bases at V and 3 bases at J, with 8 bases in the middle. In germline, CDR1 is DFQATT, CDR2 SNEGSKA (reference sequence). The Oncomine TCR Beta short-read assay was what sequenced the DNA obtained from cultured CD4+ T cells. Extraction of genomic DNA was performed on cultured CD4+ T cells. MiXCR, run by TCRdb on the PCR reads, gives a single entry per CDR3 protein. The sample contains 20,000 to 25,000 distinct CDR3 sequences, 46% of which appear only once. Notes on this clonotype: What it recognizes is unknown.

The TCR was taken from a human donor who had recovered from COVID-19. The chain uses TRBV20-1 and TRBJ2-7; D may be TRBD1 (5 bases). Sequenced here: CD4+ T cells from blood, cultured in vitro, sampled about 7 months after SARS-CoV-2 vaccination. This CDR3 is CSARRGGYEQYF. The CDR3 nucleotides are TGCAGTGCTAGAAGGGGCGGCTACGAGCAGTACTTC.